These 10 T cell receptor beta chains were sequenced from one sample in a study of blood T cell repertoires in COVID-19. Repertoires were generated with immunoSEQ multiplex PCR, while TCRdb's copy carries only in-frame clones and drops some. The sample gives 120,000 to 150,000 clones, roughly 85% of which show up once; less than 4.5% is in the top ten. Sequencing was carried out using peripheral blood. The receptors stem from a man in his sixties with acute or convalescent COVID-19.

Only a few counts were recorded for this clone. V and J are TRBV27 and TRBJ1-2, with TRBD1 identical over 10 bases. Unmatched junction bases numbered 5, after V lost 5 bases and J lost 2 bases. Germline assignment: CDR1 MNHEY and CDR2 SMNVEV (reference sequence). This CDR3 spans 15 amino acids. The CDR3 region has the DNA TGTGCCAGCAGTCCGGGACAGGGGCGGAACTATGGCTACACCTTC. Translation gives CASSPGQGRNYGYTF.

The chain has TRBV6-2 or TRBV6-3 and TRBJ2-5; no clear D. Germline assignment: CDR1 MNHEY and CDR2 SVGEGT. The CDR3 totals 15 residues. V was cut by 2 bases and J by 2 bases, with 12 bases left in between. Here the CDR3 DNA reads TGTGCCAGCAGTTACGTTAAATCCTATCAAGAGACCCAGTACTTC. This gives the protein CASSYVKSYQETQYF.

The chain links TRBV19 to TRBJ2-1, with no clear D. The CDR3 spans 15 residues. CDR1 is LNHDA, CDR2 SQIVND, per germline (reference sequence). Trimming left V 2 bases short and J 0 bases short, with 8 bases between. The CDR3: CASSILQSSYNEQFF. The CDR3 coding sequence is TGTGCCAGTAGTATATTACAGAGCTCCTACAATGAGCAGTTCTTC.

The count of this clone is one. The chain links TRBV30 to TRBJ1-6; tentatively, D is TRBD1 (5 bases). CDR3 length equals 11 residues. Trimming took 4 bases from V and 13 from J, leaving 11 bases between them. The germline CDR1 and CDR2 sequences are GTSNPN and SVGIG (reference sequence). The CDR3: CAWTAGDPLHF. CDR3 in DNA: TGTGCCTGGACCGCGGGGGATCCCCTCCACTTT.

The genes are TRBV27 and TRBJ2-2; D may be TRBD1 (6 bases). CDR1 MNHEY and CDR2 SMNVEV come from the germline V gene (reference sequence). The V end was cut by 3 bases, the J end by 3 bases, with 8 bases between. This CDR3 spans 14 amino acids. CDR3 sequence (DNA): TGTGCCAGCAGTTTCGACAGGTACACCGGGGAGCTGTTTTTT. Its protein product is CASSFDRYTGELFF.

This clone was picked up a small number of times. The chain couples TRBV27 to TRBJ1-6; TRBD1 aligns across 7 bases. Germline V gene lookup returns CDR1 MNHEY and CDR2 SMNVEV (reference sequence). The V gene end was trimmed by 5 bases and the J gene end by 0 bases; junction bases not matched to a gene: 4. The CDR3 is 16 residues long. For the CDR3, the DNA is TGTGCCAGCAGTATACAGGGGAGCTCCTATAATTCACCCCTCCACTTT. Amino acids: CASSIQGSSYNSPLHF.

This clone was detected many times. This chain uses TRBV6-6 with TRBJ2-7; 9 bases match TRBD1. Germline values: CDR1 MNHNY, CDR2 SVGAGI (reference sequence). Germline trimming cut 6 bases from V and 3 bases from J; bases unmatched to any gene: 6. CDR3 length: 14 amino acids. DNA for the CDR3: TGTGCCAGCAGACAAGGACAGGGGATCTACGAGCAGTACTTC. This translates into CASRQGQGIYEQYF.

The CDR3 here is CASSTQGQARDQPQHF. CDR3 DNA sequence: TGTGCCAGCAGTACCCAAGGACAGGCGAGGGATCAGCCCCAGCATTTT. The chain uses TRBV27 and TRBJ1-5, with 7 bases identical to TRBD1. Germline V gene data show CDR1 as MNHEY and CDR2 as SMNVEV (reference sequence). The CDR3 covers 16 residues. V trimming: 5 bases; J trimming: 5 bases; junction bases outside the gene matches: 12.

J is TRBJ1-6 and V is TRBV6-4; 8 nucleotides agree with TRBD1. The CDR3 contains 14 residues. Trimming removed 4 bases from V and 10 bases from J; junction bases left unmatched: 6. Germline loops: CDR1 MRHNA, CDR2 SNTAGT. DNA for the CDR3: TGTGCCAGCAGTGTCGACAGGGGTCTCTCACCCCTCCACTTT. It encodes CASSVDRGLSPLHF.

CDR3 residues: CAAGAHGYTF. CDR3 nucleotide sequence: TGTGCCGCTGGGGCCCATGGCTACACCTTC. The chain combines TRBV6-5 with TRBJ1-2, with D possibly being TRBD1 (5 bases). CDR1 is MNHEY, CDR2 SVGAGI, per germline. CDR3 length: 10 residues. Trimming took 11 bases from V and 6 from J, leaving 10 bases between them.